This TCR beta chain was profiled in a study of T-cell reconstitution after alpha-beta-depleted transplantation in children. General study findings and limits: At one year after transplant, newly produced T cells mostly accounted for T-cell counts and diversity.

This clonotype was recorded many times. The antigen is unknown. The junction had 12 bases not matched to a gene; V was cut back by 6 bases and J by 8 bases. The length of the CDR3 is 14 residues. CDR1 MNHEY and CDR2 SVGAGI come from the germline V gene. Preparation of the TCRbeta library used unique molecular identifiers. One entry per CDR3 protein results from TCRdb running MiXCR on the PCR reads. The table includes 250,000 to 300,000 distinct CDR3 sequences, about 9.4% detected once. The starting material was PBMCs, obtained before TCRalphabeta/CD19-depleted stem cell transplant. This chain joins TRBV6-5 and TRBJ1-1, with 7 bases identical to TRBD1. The origin of this receptor is a boy in the first two years of life with acute myeloid leukemia, due to receive a stem cell transplant. This CDR3 is CASSHPGQALEAFF. In DNA form, the CDR3 reads TGTGCCAGCAGCCACCCCGGACAGGCTCTGGAAGCTTTCTTT.